The present T cell receptor (beta chain) was sequenced within a study of vaccination effects on CD4 cells after COVID-19 (dated by TCRdb to between 2021 and 2023). With respect to the entire study: Each participant received two doses of an mRNA SARS-CoV-2 vaccine, either BNT162b2 or mRNA-1273. The study compared SARS-CoV-2 spike-specific CD4+ TCR repertoires before and after mRNA vaccination in COVID-19 convalescent patients and infection-naive vaccine recipients. The full study included ten to eleven COVID-19 convalescent patients and several SARS-CoV-2-naive healthy vaccine recipients. Cultures from other donors in the study were sequenced with the Oncomine TCR Beta short-read assay on an Illumina iSeq 100. Results and caveats for the whole study, not just this receptor: The study was limited by a small number of convalescent patients and lacked early post-infection timepoints. Marked clonal contraction was observed in both infection-induced and vaccine-induced clones at late post-vaccination timepoints, consistent with waning T cell responses. Among healthy vaccine recipients, nearly all vaccine-induced clones were SARS-CoV-2 mono-reactive, and only 1 of 255 was cross-reactive with common cold coronaviruses.

Library preparation was by the immunoSEQ multiplex PCR assay. DNA from the CD4+ T cells that had been cultured and isolated underwent TCR beta CDR3 sequencing. Concerning the study's data processing: Non-productive TCR sequences were removed and reads were trimmed to the CDR3 region, keeping CDR3s of at least 7 amino acids. The MANAFEST web app was used to pick out antigen-specific clonotypes by comparing their expansion in peptide wells with that in reference cultures. To be called positive, a clone needed expansion at FDR<0.05 compared with the reference and with all other wells, an odds ratio greater than 5, and a frequency greater than 0.1% in two replicate wells. Clonotypes significantly expanded in SARS-CoV-2 spike wells and in at least one common cold coronavirus spike condition were defined as cross-reactive. Levenshtein distance calculated with the stringdist R package was used to assess CDR3 similarity, and unrooted trees were constructed with ape in R 3.6.1. Not all clones reach the TCRdb copy of this immuneACCESS table, which keeps in-frame sequences only. Checked studies attribute under half of the gap to unresolved V genes and leave the rest unexplained. V and J calls and clone size follow that table, whereas D and trimming were derived from the DNA. The sample profile shows approximately 74,000 clones; around 74% of them were found once. Roughly 2.9% of the sample comes from the top ten.

In the case of this clone: Its antigen is unknown. Base qualities were left out, and no much larger clone turns up one base away.

In the ViraFEST assay, PBMC were stimulated with viral peptide pools, and TCR sequencing was then used to find antigen-specific CD4+ T cell clonotypes based on their expansion. After approximately eleven days of culture, CD4+ T cells were isolated with the EasySep CD4+ T cell isolation kit. None of the healthy vaccine recipients had a prior SARS-CoV-2 infection, which was confirmed by nucleocapsid antibody tests that came back negative both before and after vaccination. Two million PBMC per well were cultured in IMDM with roughly 5% human AB serum, 10 IU/ml IL-2 and gentamicin, plus 10 ug/ml peptides. On days 3 and 7, half of the culture medium was replaced with fresh IL-2-containing medium. Each peptide stimulation condition was cultured in triplicate wells unless otherwise noted. Using Ficoll-Paque Plus gradient centrifugation, PBMC were separated from whole blood and then either used fresh or cryopreserved at -140C. Overlapping peptide pools spanned the spike proteins of SARS-CoV-2 and the common cold coronaviruses HCoV-NL63, HCoV-OC43 and HCoV-229E. Genomic DNA was extracted from cultured CD4+ T cells with the QIAamp micro DNA kit.

Here the sequenced sample was CD4+ T cells from PBMCs cultured with HCoV-NL63 spike peptides, taken before COVID-19 vaccination. The sample's cell subset or site label, decoded: HCoV-NL63 spike overlapping peptide pool stimulation. The receptor comes from a human donor who received a COVID-19 vaccine.

At the DNA level, the sequence is TGTGCCAGTAGTCCTCGGACCTTTGGTGAAAAACTGTTTTTT. Its coded protein is CASSPRTFGEKLFF. The chain uses TRBV19 and TRBJ1-4; confidence is insufficient to name the D gene. Via the germline V gene (reference sequence), CDR1 is LNHDA and CDR2 SQIVND. V gives up 5 bases and J gives up 7 bases, and the segment between their germline ends measures 14 bases. The CDR3 runs 14 amino acids, cysteine and phenylalanine included. The CDR3 DNA has 42 bases and is translated from base 1.